A selection of T cell receptor beta chains follows, all from one sample in a study of chronic HIV infection and antiretroviral therapy. MiXCR was run by TCRdb on the 5' RACE reads, yielding one entry per CDR3 protein. The table shows more than 30,000 distinct CDR3 sequences, with 7% to 10% occurring only once. Sample: peripheral blood. Receptor source: an adult who had HIV and had not received antiretroviral therapy, or was an uninfected healthy control (not recorded which). Each CDR3 is given with its conserved first and last residue. A D gene is named only where the DNA matches it firmly. Clone size is not always given. Where it is, it says once, few, many or a class for expanded clones.

v_gene,abundance,d_gene,j_gene,CDR3nt,CDR3aa
TRBV12-3/TRBV12-4,many,-,TRBJ1-5,TGTGCCAGCAGTTTCGGAGGGGCTAATGGCAATCAGCCCCAGCATTTT,CASSFGGANGNQPQHF
TRBV5-8,few,TRBD1,TRBJ2-7,TGTGCCAGCAGCTCGGGACAGGTGATGGCCTACGAGCAGTACTTC,CASSSGQVMAYEQYF
TRBV3-2,few,-,TRBJ1-5,TGTGCCAGCAGCCAAGACCCCTACGGAGGAGGGGACAATCAGCCCCAGCATTTT,CASSQDPYGGGDNQPQHF
TRBV5-1,few,-,TRBJ2-6,TGCGCCAGCAGCTTAGGACAATCTGGGGCCAACGTCCTGACTTTC,CASSLGQSGANVLTF
TRBV2,-,-,TRBJ1-5,TGTGCCAGCAGTGAATTTACAGGGTTAAGGGATCAGCCCCAGCATTTT,CASSEFTGLRDQPQHF
TRBV20-1,many,-,TRBJ2-1,TGCAGTGCTAGAGAGAATAGTCGGGCGGGAAGTGAGCAGTTCTTC,CSARENSRAGSEQFF
TRBV14,few,-,TRBJ2-1,TGTGCCAGCAGCCCTGGGGTCTTCCTCTCCTACAATGAGCAGTTCTTC,CASSPGVFLSYNEQFF
TRBV4-3,many,-,TRBJ2-1,TGCGCCAGCAGCCAAGAGCCAGTCAATGAGCAGTTCTTC,CASSQEPVNEQFF
TRBV7-6,many,TRBD1,TRBJ2-3,TGTGCCAGCAGCACGGGACAGGGGGCTACAGATACGCAGTATTTT,CASSTGQGATDTQYF
TRBV20-1,-,-,TRBJ2-1,TGCAGTGCTAGAGTTCGGCTTATCGCTGAGCAGTTCTTC,CSARVRLIAEQFF
TRBV6-2/TRBV6-3,many,-,TRBJ2-7,TGTGCCAGCAGCCTCCCATGGGGTTCTTCCGAGCAGTACTTC,CASSLPWGSSEQYF
TRBV12-3/TRBV12-4,many,-,TRBJ1-5,TGTGCCAGCATGGGGGCAAGCAATCAGCCCCAGCATTTT,CASMGASNQPQHF
TRBV6-6,-,-,TRBJ2-7,TGTGCCAGCAGTTACGGGACCTACGAGCAGTACTTC,CASSYGTYEQYF
TRBV29-1,many,-,TRBJ2-1,TGCAGCGTTGCAAGTCTGCTACCCCCTTACAATGAGCAGTTCTTC,CSVASLLPPYNEQFF
TRBV29-1,many,-,TRBJ2-7,TGCAGCGTTGGCGGCAGTCGCGAGCAGTACTTC,CSVGGSREQYF
TRBV20-1,-,-,TRBJ2-3,TGCAGTGCGCCCAGGGGATCAGGGTCAGATACGCAGTATTTT,CSAPRGSGSDTQYF
TRBV28,few,-,TRBJ1-2,TGTGCCAGCAGTCCTCAGGAGACCTATGGCTACACCTTC,CASSPQETYGYTF
TRBV28,many,-,TRBJ2-1,TGTGCCAGCAGTCAGTCATCGAGCTCCTACAATGAGCAGTTCTTC,CASSQSSSSYNEQFF
TRBV7-7,many,TRBD2,TRBJ2-1,TGTGCCAGCAGCCCTGGACTAGCGGGGGGAAGCTCCTACAATGAGCAGTTCTTC,CASSPGLAGGSSYNEQFF
TRBV5-1,few,TRBD1,TRBJ1-2,TGCGCCAGCAACTCCGGGACAGGGAGGCCCTATGGCTACACCTTC,CASNSGTGRPYGYTF
TRBV2,-,-,TRBJ1-4,TGTGCCAGCGGCAGTACCGGACTAGCTAATGAAAAACTGTTTTTT,CASGSTGLANEKLFF
TRBV29-1,-,-,TRBJ1-1,TGCAGCGTTGAAGATGGGAGCGGCGAAGCTTTCTTT,CSVEDGSGEAFF
TRBV29-1,many,-,TRBJ2-1,TGCAGCGTTGTATATCCCCCCTCCTACAATGAGCAGTTCTTC,CSVVYPPSYNEQFF
TRBV9,-,-,TRBJ2-1,TGTGCCAGCAGCCCATGGGACTCCCCCTACAATGAGCAGTTCTTC,CASSPWDSPYNEQFF
TRBV29-1,many,TRBD1,TRBJ1-5,TGCAGCGTGGGCAGGGGGGGCAATCAGCCCCAGCATTTT,CSVGRGGNQPQHF
TRBV7-9,-,TRBD1,TRBJ2-4,TGTGCCAGCAGCTCCTTAACCGGGACAGAATTTCAGTACTTC,CASSSLTGTEFQYF
TRBV7-2,many,-,TRBJ1-3,TGTGCCAGCAGCTTCCAGGGCACAATCTCTGGAAACACCATATATTTT,CASSFQGTISGNTIYF
TRBV7-2,many,-,TRBJ2-1,TGTGCCAGCAGCGGCTCCTACAATGAGCAGTTCTTC,CASSGSYNEQFF
TRBV12-3/TRBV12-4,many,-,TRBJ1-2,TGTGCCAGCAGTTTCAGTCAGGGCGGCTACACCTTC,CASSFSQGGYTF
TRBV7-8,few,TRBD1,TRBJ1-1,TGTGCCAGCAGCGCCCAGGGGGGCTATGAAGCTTTCTTT,CASSAQGGYEAFF
TRBV10-3,many,TRBD2,TRBJ2-7,TGTGCCATCAGTGGCGATTCCGGGACTATCTACGAGCAGTACTTC,CAISGDSGTIYEQYF
TRBV27,few,-,TRBJ2-5,TGTGCCAGCCGAAGAGAATCAAGTGGGGCCCAAGAGACCCAGTACTTC,CASRRESSGAQETQYF
TRBV19,many,TRBD2,TRBJ2-7,TGTGCCAGTAGTATCTTTGGCGGGAGTTCCGGCGAGCAGTACTTC,CASSIFGGSSGEQYF
TRBV12-3/TRBV12-4,many,TRBD1,TRBJ1-1,TGTGCCAGCAGGGAACAAACAGGGGGATTTATGAACACTGAAGCTTTCTTT,CASREQTGGFMNTEAFF
TRBV28,few,-,TRBJ1-1,TGTGCCAGCAGTTTATCTCTGTCCTCCGTTAACACTGAAGCTTTCTTT,CASSLSLSSVNTEAFF
TRBV20-1,many,-,TRBJ2-3,TGCAGTGCTGGACAGACCGGAACAGATACGCAGTATTTT,CSAGQTGTDTQYF
TRBV3-1,many,-,TRBJ1-3,TGTGCCAGCAGCGCGGCGGCTGGAAACACCATATATTTT,CASSAAAGNTIYF
TRBV20-1,many,TRBD2,TRBJ2-1,TGCAGTGCTAGAGTGCGGGAGGGCTATGAGCAGTTCTTC,CSARVREGYEQFF
TRBV27,few,-,TRBJ2-5,TGTGCCAGCAAACGGGGCGAAGAGACCCAGTACTTC,CASKRGEETQYF
TRBV11-3,many,TRBD1,TRBJ2-2,TGTGCCAGCAGCCCCGACAGGGGGCCTGGCGGGGAGCTGTTTTTT,CASSPDRGPGGELFF
TRBV12-3/TRBV12-4,-,-,TRBJ2-7,TGTGCCAGCAGTTTTCAGGGGGAGCAGTACTTC,CASSFQGEQYF
TRBV9,many,-,TRBJ2-3,TGTGCCAGCAGCGTAGAAGGTCAGGCCGCAGATACGCAGTATTTT,CASSVEGQAADTQYF
TRBV4-3,many,-,TRBJ2-1,TGCGCCAGCAGCCAGGGCGCCGGGACGTACAATGAGCAGTTCTTC,CASSQGAGTYNEQFF
TRBV10-3,many,TRBD2,TRBJ2-5,TGTGCCATCAGTGGTGCGGGGGAGCAAGAGACCCAGTACTTC,CAISGAGEQETQYF
TRBV20-1,many,-,TRBJ2-7,TGCAGTGCTAGTAAGGGCGGTCTCGAGCAGTACTTC,CSASKGGLEQYF
TRBV2,many,-,TRBJ1-5,TGTGCAATAGGTCAGCCCCAGCATTTT,CAIGQPQHF
TRBV6-6,medium-sized,-,TRBJ1-4,TGTGCCAGCAGTTACGGTCTGATACCAACTAATGAAAAACTGTTTTTT,CASSYGLIPTNEKLFF
TRBV27,many,TRBD1,TRBJ1-1,TGTGCCAGCAGGGTTACAGGGGCAAGCACTGAAGCTTTCTTT,CASRVTGASTEAFF
TRBV12-3/TRBV12-4,few,-,TRBJ1-3,TGTGCCAGCACCGACCTAGAAGAAAACACCATATATTTT,CASTDLEENTIYF
TRBV10-3,many,-,TRBJ1-6,TGTGCCATCATGGCCCAGTTCAATTCACCCCTCCACTTT,CAIMAQFNSPLHF
TRBV14,-,-,TRBJ2-5,TGTGCCAGCAGCGGAAGAAGGCTGGATCAAGAGACCCAGTACTTC,CASSGRRLDQETQYF
TRBV5-1,few,-,TRBJ2-1,TGCGCCAGCGGAAAAGGGGTCCACCTGAGCTCCTACAATGAGCAGTTCTTC,CASGKGVHLSSYNEQFF
TRBV7-2,-,TRBD2,TRBJ2-3,TGTGCCAGCAGCCCTCGGACTAGCGGGGGCCCCACAGATACGCAGTATTTT,CASSPRTSGGPTDTQYF